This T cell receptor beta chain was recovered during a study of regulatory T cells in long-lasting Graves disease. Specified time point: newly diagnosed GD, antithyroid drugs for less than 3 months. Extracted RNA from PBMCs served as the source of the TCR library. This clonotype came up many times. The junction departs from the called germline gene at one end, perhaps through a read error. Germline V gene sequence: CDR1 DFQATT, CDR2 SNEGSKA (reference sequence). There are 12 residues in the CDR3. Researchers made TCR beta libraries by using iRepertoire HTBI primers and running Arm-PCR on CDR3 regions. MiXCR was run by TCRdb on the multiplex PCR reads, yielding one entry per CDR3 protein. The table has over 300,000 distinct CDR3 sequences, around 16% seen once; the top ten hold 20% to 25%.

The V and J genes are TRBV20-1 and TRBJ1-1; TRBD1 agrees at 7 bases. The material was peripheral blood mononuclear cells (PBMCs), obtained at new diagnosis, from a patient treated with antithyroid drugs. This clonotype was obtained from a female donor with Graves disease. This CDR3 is CSARARQGALNF. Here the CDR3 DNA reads TGCAGTGCTAGGGCAAGACAGGGAGCACTTAATTTT.